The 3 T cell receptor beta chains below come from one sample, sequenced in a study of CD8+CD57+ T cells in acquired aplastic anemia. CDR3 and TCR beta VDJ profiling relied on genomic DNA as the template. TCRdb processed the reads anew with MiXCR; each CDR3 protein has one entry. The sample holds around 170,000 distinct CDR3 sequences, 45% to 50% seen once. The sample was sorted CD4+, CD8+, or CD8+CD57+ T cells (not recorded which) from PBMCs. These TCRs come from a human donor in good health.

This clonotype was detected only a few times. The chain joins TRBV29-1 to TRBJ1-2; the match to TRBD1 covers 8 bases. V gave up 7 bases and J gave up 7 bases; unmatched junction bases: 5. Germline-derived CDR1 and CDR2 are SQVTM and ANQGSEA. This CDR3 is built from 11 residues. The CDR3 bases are TGCAGCGATCGGACAGGGCCTGGCTACACCTTC. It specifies CSDRTGPGYTF.

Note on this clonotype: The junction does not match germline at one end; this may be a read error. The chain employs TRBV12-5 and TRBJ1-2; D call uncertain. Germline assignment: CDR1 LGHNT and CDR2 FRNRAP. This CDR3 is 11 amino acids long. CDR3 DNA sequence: TGTGCTAGTGGTTTGGTAAATGGATACACCTTC. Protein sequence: CASGLVNGYTF.

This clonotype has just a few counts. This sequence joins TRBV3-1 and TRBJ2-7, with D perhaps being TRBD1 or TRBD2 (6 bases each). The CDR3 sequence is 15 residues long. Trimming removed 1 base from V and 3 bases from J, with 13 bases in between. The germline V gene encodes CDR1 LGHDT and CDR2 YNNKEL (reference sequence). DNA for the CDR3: TGTGCCAGCAGCCAAGCCCTCGGGGGCTTCTACGAGCAGTACTTC. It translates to CASSQALGGFYEQYF.